These 5 T cell receptor beta chains originate from one sample sequenced in a study of early stage breast cancer tumors. Some clones are missing from TCRdb's copy, which holds only in-frame ones; the method was immunoSEQ multiplex PCR. This sample carries approximately 50,000 clones, over 65% of them seen once, and the ten largest clones take 3% to 3.5%. Sequencing was done on a sample of blood. The receptors come from a person in their thirties with breast cancer.

In its sample, this clone is medium-sized. The gene calls are TRBV30 and TRBJ2-2; 7 bases map to TRBD1. Unmatched junction bases numbered 14, after V lost 1 base and J lost 6 bases. Germline V lookup: CDR1 GTSNPN, CDR2 SVGIG (reference sequence). The CDR3 totals 17 residues. CDR3 protein: CAWSEGAYGSGAGELFF. The CDR3 nucleotides are TGTGCCTGGAGTGAGGGGGCGTATGGGTCGGGCGCCGGGGAGCTGTTTTTT.

The rearrangement links TRBV19 to TRBJ1-1; possibly TRBD1 for D (6 bases). Trimming removed 1 base from V and 1 base from J, with 16 bases in between. The germline CDR1 and CDR2 sequences are LNHDA and SQIVND (reference sequence). The CDR3 is 17 amino acids. CDR3 DNA: TGTGCCAGTAGTATAGTTGGGCAGGGGTTTGGGAACACTGAAGCTTTCTTT. It yields the protein CASSIVGQGFGNTEAFF. Full variable domain (outside the CDR3, taken from reference TRBV19 and TRBJ1-1): DGGITQSPKYLFRKEGQNVTLSCEQNLNHDAMYWYRQDPGQGLRLIYYSQIVNDFQKGDIAEGYSVSREKKESFPLTVTSAQKNPTAFYLCASSIVGQGFGNTEAFFGQGTRLTVV.

The CDR3 sequence is CASTRGTSGTYNEQFF. CDR3 DNA sequence: TGTGCCAGCACCAGAGGGACTAGCGGAACCTACAATGAGCAGTTCTTC. The chain has TRBV5-4 and TRBJ2-1, with 11 bases aligning to TRBD2. CDR1 is SGHNT, CDR2 YYREEE, per germline (reference sequence). With 6 bases clipped from V and 2 bases from J, the junction kept 7 bases outside the gene matches. This CDR3 is built from 16 residues.

The gene calls are TRBV18 and TRBJ2-7, with 9 bases matching TRBD1. Losses at the gene ends were 3 bases for V and 4 bases for J; bases not matched to a gene: 7. The CDR3 contains 15 residues. Germline assignment: CDR1 KGHSH and CDR2 LQKENI. The CDR3 coding sequence is TGTGCCAGCTCACCCACAGGGGGCGCATTTTACGAGCAGTACTTC. Residues: CASSPTGGAFYEQYF.

This clone was counted only a few times. The rearrangement joins TRBV28 to TRBJ1-5; no reliable D call. Germline V gene data show CDR1 as MDHEN and CDR2 as SYDVKM. The CDR3 loop spans 15 amino acids. V was clipped by 5 bases and J by 0 bases, with 11 bases between them. The CDR3, as DNA: TGTGCCAGCAGTCCCGCGGGATATAGCAATCAGCCCCAGCATTTT. Translating gives CASSPAGYSNQPQHF.